This T cell receptor (beta chain) was captured in a study of chemoradiotherapy in HPV16-positive cancers. Overall study context: Candidate HPV-specific clones and shared TCR motifs came from two HPV16-positive patients.

Repeated repertoire sampling spanned the course of chemoradiotherapy. Clones were read by immunoSEQ multiplex PCR, and TCRdb kept only the in-frame ones, dropping some. The sample holds roughly 13,000 clones; roughly 79% are singletons and the top ten take roughly 10%. There are 14 residues in the CDR3. CDR1 MNHEY and CDR2 SMNVEV come from the germline V gene (reference sequence). The junction had 1 base not matched to a gene; V was cut back by 3 bases and J by 5 bases. The sequence came from a human donor with HPV-associated anogenital cancer. The material was obtained from a patient who underwent chemoradiotherapy. J is TRBJ2-3 and V is TRBV27; 11 bases are shared with TRBD2. This CDR3 is CASSFGLAGDTQYF. CDR3 nucleotides: TGTGCCAGCAGTTTTGGACTAGCGGGAGATACGCAGTATTTT.